This note documents a single T cell receptor beta chain sequence. Its cognate antigen is unknown. The data derive from a study of T cells expressing NK-cell markers. Whole-study results and caveats: The CD3+CD56-NKG2C+ fraction of several donors was also led by these clonotypes. HCMV specificity of the expanded NKG2C+ T cell clones stayed unclear. The study found dominant NKG2C+ clonotypes at about 1.0-7.5% of CD8+ T cells in six donors.

Germline CDR1 reads ENHRY; CDR2 reads SYGVKD. This CDR3 contains 16 residues. Beta-chain TCR cDNA was generated via 5'RACE template switching with UMIs. TCRdb re-called the 5' RACE reads and gives one entry per CDR3 protein, without DNA. This table lists about 460,000 distinct CDR3 sequences. The clonotype comes from a woman between 45 and 60 years old in good health. This chain joins TRBV10-3 and TRBJ2-1; the D gene TCRdb calls, TRBD2, cannot be checked with no DNA. Sample: blood T cells: a sorted CD56 or NKG2C T cell subset, CD4+ or CD8+ T cells, or bulk PBMC T cells (not recorded which). The CDR3 reads CAISLSGLAAYNEQFF.